This T cell receptor beta chain was sequenced for a study of beta chain features in type 1 diabetes. Study outcomes and limitations: For type 1 diabetes patients, VDJ junctions showed fewer insertions and more deletions.

Every bit of the isolated RNA underwent reverse transcription, so sequencing read expressed TCRB transcripts. The average output of naive, central memory and regulatory T cell samples was several million reads. Sequencing used immunoSEQ multiplex PCR; TCRdb keeps in-frame clones, though not all of them. The sample has some 270,000 clones, 12% to 15% seen once; the top ten hold approximately 0.024%. A sort by CD45RO/CCR7/CD25/CD127/CD95/CD27 yielded CD4+ naive, central memory, regulatory and stem cell-like memory cells. Turning to this clone: No antigen is known for it.

The clonotype comes from a woman aged 40-49 years in good health. Sequenced input: naive CD4+ T cells from blood.

The CDR3 coding sequence is TGTGCCAGTCGGACAGGGCCCGAGCAGTACTTC. Encoded protein: CASRTGPEQYF. The chain couples TRBV19 to TRBJ2-7; 8 nucleotides match TRBD1. The CDR3 has 11 residues. V dropped 8 bases and J dropped 6; count of bases not matched to a gene: 3. The germline CDR1 and CDR2 sequences are LNHDA and SQIVND (reference sequence).